Shown below are 7 T cell receptor beta chains from a single sample sequenced in a study of blood T cell repertoires in COVID-19 (dated by TCRdb to about 2020). Libraries were made using the immunoSEQ multiplex PCR assay. TCRdb mirrors the immuneACCESS table, restricted to in-frame sequences. Some clones are absent from its copies; in checked studies, under half trace to an unresolved V gene, and the reason for the others is unknown. The sample includes 250,000 to 350,000 clones, with roughly 91% observed a single time. Roughly 0.8% of the sample is taken by the ten largest. The sample was peripheral blood. These receptor sequences come from a man aged 25-45 years with acute or convalescent COVID-19.

DNA of the CDR3: TGTGCCAGCAGCCGACTAGGCCCACCTAATGAAAAACTGTTTTTT. Residues: CASSRLGPPNEKLFF. The chain recombines TRBV7-9 with TRBJ1-4; D is unclear. The germline V and J ends were trimmed by 5 bases and 3 bases, with 13 bases remaining between them. Germline V gives CDR1 SEHNR, CDR2 FQNEAQ (reference sequence). The CDR3 is made up of 15 amino acids. Using reference TRBV7-9 and TRBJ1-4 for the parts outside the CDR3, the full variable domain is DTGVSQNPRHKITKRGQNVTFRCDPISEHNRLYWYRQTLGQGPEFLTYFQNEAQLEKSRLLSDRFSAERPKGSFSTLEIQRTEQGDSAMYLCASSRLGPPNEKLFFGSGTQLSVL.

In this sample, this clone turned up once. This sequence joins TRBV28 and TRBJ1-5; perhaps TRBD1 as D (6 bases). The CDR3 has 15 residues. Germline CDR1 MDHEN, CDR2 SYDVKM. V shed 5 bases and J shed 4 bases, with 15 bases lying between them. The CDR3 here is CASSQGGARNQPQHF. DNA of the CDR3: TGTGCCAGCAGTCAAGGGGGGGCGAGGAATCAGCCCCAGCATTTT.

This clone has a single count. V is TRBV18 and J is TRBJ1-5, with TRBD1 as a possible D gene (5 bases). Trimming pared 4 bases from V and 3 bases from J, leaving 10 bases between. The CDR3 runs 14 residues. Germline-derived CDR1 and CDR2 are KGHSH and LQKENI. The CDR3 sequence: CASSRDRDNQPQHF. The CDR3 nucleotides are TGTGCCAGCTCACGCGACAGAGACAATCAGCCCCAGCATTTT. The full variable domain, rest sourced from reference TRBV18 and TRBJ1-5, is NAGVMQNPRHLVRRRGQEARLRCSPMKGHSHVYWYRQLPEEGLKFMVYLQKENIIDESGMPKERFSAEFPKEGPSILRIQQVVRGDSAAYFCASSRDRDNQPQHFGDGTRLSIL.

The chain joins TRBV27 to TRBJ1-6; unclear D gene. The CDR3 extends over 12 amino acids. Trimming took off 6 bases at V and 8 bases at J, with 8 bases between the two ends. The V gene's germline CDR1 is MNHEY and CDR2 SMNVEV (reference sequence). The CDR3 here is CASSLLYSPLHF. The CDR3 bases are TGTGCCAGCAGCCTATTATATTCACCCCTCCACTTT.

This clone was counted between two and nine times. The rearrangement uses TRBV2 and TRBJ2-2, with 7 positions matching TRBD2. The germline CDR1 and CDR2 sequences are SNHLY and FYNNEI. The CDR3 is 13 residues long. The V gene end was trimmed by 7 bases and the J gene end by 7 bases; junction bases not matched to a gene: 6. CDR3 sequence: CASNRAGDGELFF. The CDR3 DNA sequence: TGTGCCAGCAATCGTGCGGGGGACGGGGAGCTGTTTTTT. The full variable domain, completed using reference TRBV2 and TRBJ2-2, is EPEVTQTPSHQVTQMGQEVILRCVPISNHLYFYWYRQILGQKVEFLVSFYNNEISEKSEIFDDQFSVERPDGSNFTLKIRSTKLEDSAMYFCASNRAGDGELFFGEGSRLTVL.

The chain links TRBV9 to TRBJ2-5; TRBD1 matches at 9 bases. In germline, CDR1 is SGDLS, CDR2 YYNGEE. The V gene end was trimmed by 3 bases and the J gene end by 4 bases; junction bases not matched to a gene: 4. There are 14 residues in the CDR3. The DNA for the CDR3 is TGTGCCAGCAGCGACAGGGGGCGCGGAGAGACCCAGTACTTC. It specifies CASSDRGRGETQYF.

The chain is built from TRBV6-5 and TRBJ2-1, with a weak D call TRBD2 (5 bases). V was clipped by 2 bases and J by 9 bases, with 20 bases between them. This CDR3 has 16 amino acids. Germline V gene lookup returns CDR1 MNHEY and CDR2 SVGAGI. CDR3 sequence: CASSYGHRFSGSEQFF. The CDR3 DNA reads TGTGCCAGCAGTTACGGGCATCGTTTTTCGGGGTCTGAGCAGTTCTTC.